This T cell receptor beta chain was recorded in a study of spatial heterogeneity in lung cancer. The study, taken as a whole, reports: Ubiquitous expanded tumor TCRs were seen in blood more at resection than at follow-up.

As for time point: blood at routine non-recurrence follow-up after resection. Whole RNA was taken from tumor, nontumor lung or frozen PBMC; it was then sequenced unsorted. TCRdb itself ran the 5' RACE reads through MiXCR, one entry per CDR3 protein. The repertoire includes about 120,000 distinct CDR3 sequences, 9% to 15% of them detected once, and 16% sits in the top ten. This clonotype has a handful of counts. Its antigen is not known. The CDR3 length is 12 residues. The V gene's germline CDR1 is SGHTA and CDR2 FQGNSA. Trimming removed 4 bases from V and 7 bases from J, with 8 bases in between. The sample here was PBMCs, taken at follow-up. The clonotype originates from a male donor with early-stage non-small cell lung cancer. The V and J genes are TRBV7-2 and TRBJ1-5; D uncertain. The CDR3 reads CASSSREQPQHF. CDR3 nucleotide sequence: TGTGCCAGCAGCTCAAGGGAACAGCCCCAGCATTTT.